The 21 T cell receptor beta chains presented below share a single source sample, sequenced in a study of T cell repertoires in cytomegalovirus infection. TCRdb re-called the reads with MiXCR, one entry per CDR3 protein. The repertoire holds 300,000 to 450,000 distinct CDR3 sequences, 15% to 20% seen once, with approximately 8% in the top ten. The sequenced sample consisted of PBMCs. These receptors all stem from a human donor in good health (CMV status not recorded). Some clones in this sample may be carry-over from other donors' samples.

This chain connects TRBV12-3 or TRBV12-4 to TRBJ2-5; 9 bases are shared with TRBD2. This CDR3 has 18 amino acids. The V gene end was trimmed by 5 bases and the J gene end by 2 bases; junction bases not matched to a gene: 15. The CDR3 is CASSASVRLAGQQETQYF. The CDR3 coding sequence is TGTGCCAGCAGTGCGAGCGTACGGCTAGCGGGGCAACAAGAGACCCAGTACTTC.

This chain uses TRBV7-8 with TRBJ2-1; TRBD2 matches at 8 bases. Germline V CDR1 and CDR2: SGHVS, FQNEAQ. This CDR3 has 12 amino acids. Unmatched junction bases numbered 9, after V lost 5 bases and J lost 15 bases. The CDR3, as DNA: TGTGCCAGCAGCCTGCGGGGGGTCGAGAGGTTCTTC. Protein sequence: CASSLRGVERFF. Together with reference TRBV7-8 and TRBJ2-1, the CDR3 gives the full variable domain: GAGVSQSPRYKVAKRGQDVALRCDPISGHVSLFWYQQALGQGPEFLTYFQNEAQLDKSGLPSDRFFAERPEGSVSTLKIQRTQQEDSAVYLCASSLRGVERFFGPGTRLTVL.

The rearrangement uses TRBV10-3 and TRBJ2-3; D ambiguous. The length of the CDR3 is 13 residues. Germline V gives CDR1 ENHRY, CDR2 SYGVKD. With 6 bases removed from V and 2 bases from J, the gap between germline ends came to 9 bases. Here the CDR3 DNA reads TGTGCCATCAGGGGGTGGGACACAGATACGCAGTATTTT. Translated: CAIRGWDTDTQYF.

This clonotype was seen a handful of times. The V and J genes are TRBV28 and TRBJ1-3; 8 positions match TRBD1. The V and J ends lost 6 bases and 6 bases, in that order; junction bases with no gene match: 4. CDR3 size: 13 residues. Germline assignment: CDR1 MDHEN and CDR2 SYDVKM. CDR3 region: CASSQGAENTIYF. CDR3 in DNA: TGTGCCAGCAGCCAGGGGGCTGAAAACACCATATATTTT. The variable domain in full, completed from reference TRBV28 and TRBJ1-3, reads DVKVTQSSRYLVKRTGEKVFLECVQDMDHENMFWYRQDPGLGLRLIYFSYDVKMKEKGDIPEGYSVSREKKERFSLILESASTNQTSMYLCASSQGAENTIYFGEGSWLTVV.

A few counts support this clonotype. V is TRBV20-1 and J is TRBJ2-3, with D possibly TRBD2 on 6 matching bases. Germline CDR1 reads DFQATT; CDR2 reads SNEGSKA (reference sequence). The CDR3 covers 11 residues. The V end lost 3 bases, the J end lost 8 bases, and 9 bases lay between the germline ends. The chain's CDR3 is CSASWRGTQYF. The CDR3 bases are TGCAGTGCTAGTTGGCGGGGTACGCAGTATTTT.

This chain links TRBV10-3 with TRBJ1-2; D is perhaps TRBD1 (5 bases). Germline loops: CDR1 ENHRY, CDR2 SYGVKD. This CDR3 is built from 12 residues. V lost 10 bases and J lost 6, with 15 bases in between. Here the CDR3 DNA reads TGTGCCACCGAGGGGCAGGGTCATGGCTACACCTTC. It translates to CATEGQGHGYTF.

This clonotype was detected only a few times. The J gene is TRBJ1-4, the V gene TRBV4-1; 7 positions match TRBD1. The CDR3 contains 16 residues. V dropped 0 bases and J dropped 8; count of bases not matched to a gene: 9. Germline V gene sequence: CDR1 MGHRA, CDR2 YSYEKL. The CDR3 DNA reads as TGCGCCAGCAGCCAAGAGAGGAGACAGGGTCGAGAAAAACTGTTTTTT. Protein: CASSQERRQGREKLFF.

This clonotype showed up just a few times. The V gene is TRBV24-1, the J gene TRBJ2-1; D assignment may be TRBD1 or TRBD2 (5 bases each). The germline V gene has CDR1 KGHDR and CDR2 SFDVKD. This CDR3 is 13 amino acids long. The V and J ends lost 9 bases and 12 bases respectively, with 20 bases between them. In nucleotides, the CDR3 is TGTGCCACCCATCGCTACTCGGAGAGGGGGCAGTTCTTC. Its translation is CATHRYSERGQFF.

The sample holds many counts of this clonotype. The gene calls are TRBV7-2 and TRBJ2-3, with no clear D. The V gene's germline CDR1 is SGHTA and CDR2 FQGNSA. The CDR3 runs 15 residues. V lost 1 base, J lost 5 bases, and 13 bases lay in between. CDR3 in DNA: TGTGCCAGCAGCTTAGTGGGCTCTAAAGGAGATACGCAGTATTTT. This codes for CASSLVGSKGDTQYF.

This clonotype was observed a handful of times. The chain has TRBV19 and TRBJ2-1; D call uncertain. The CDR3 sequence is 15 residues long. The V gene's germline CDR1 is LNHDA and CDR2 SQIVND (reference sequence). V gave up 5 bases and J gave up 8 bases, with 19 bases separating them. CDR3 region: CASSETPGLQYEQFF. In DNA, the CDR3 is TGTGCCAGTAGTGAGACTCCTGGGCTACAATATGAGCAGTTCTTC. Looking up the rest from reference TRBV19 and TRBJ2-1 gives the full variable domain: DGGITQSPKYLFRKEGQNVTLSCEQNLNHDAMYWYRQDPGQGLRLIYYSQIVNDFQKGDIAEGYSVSREKKESFPLTVTSAQKNPTAFYLCASSETPGLQYEQFFGPGTRLTVL.

This clonotype was counted between two and nine times. This sequence joins TRBV20-1 and TRBJ2-1; weak D call: TRBD2 (6 bases). The V and J ends lost 6 bases and 8 bases respectively, with 14 bases between them. CDR3 length equals 12 residues. Germline CDR1 and CDR2: DFQATT and SNEGSKA (reference sequence). The CDR3 loop reads CSAKTSFDEQFF. CDR3 coding DNA: TGCAGTGCAAAGACTAGTTTCGATGAGCAGTTCTTC.

The V and J genes are TRBV12-3 or TRBV12-4 and TRBJ1-1; 8 bases line up with TRBD1. V lost 5 bases, J lost 0 bases, and 17 bases stayed unmatched. The CDR3 has 19 residues. The CDR3 loop reads CASSPTLGQGSPLNTEAFF. In DNA, the CDR3 is TGTGCCAGCAGTCCCACCCTTGGACAGGGATCACCTCTGAACACTGAAGCTTTCTTT.

This clonotype was recorded at least ten times. This sequence joins TRBV7-2 and TRBJ2-5; TRBD1 matches 7 bases. The CDR3 consists of 14 residues. The germline CDR1 and CDR2 sequences are SGHTA and FQGNSA. Trimming cost V 5 bases and J 2 bases; bases outside gene matches: 5. The CDR3 region has the DNA TGTGCCAGCAGCACTCCGACAGGGCAAGAGACCCAGTACTTC. Protein: CASSTPTGQETQYF.

The V gene is TRBV5-1, the J gene TRBJ2-7, with 7 bases matching TRBD1. The germline V gene has CDR1 SGHRS and CDR2 YFSETQ. Germline trimming cut 1 base from V and 3 bases from J; bases unmatched to any gene: 7. CDR3 length: 15 residues. CDR3 DNA sequence: TGCGCCAGCAGCTTGTGGGACAGCGAAGACTACGAGCAGTACTTC. This codes for CASSLWDSEDYEQYF.

There are a few counts of this clonotype. The chain combines TRBV15 with TRBJ2-1; maybe TRBD2 (7 bases). With 1 base removed from V and 3 bases from J, the gap between germline ends came to 19 bases. Germline V CDR1 and CDR2: LNHNV, YYDKDF (reference sequence). CDR3 length equals 18 residues. CDR3 amino acids: CATSRGGGLGSYYNEQFF. CDR3 nucleotides: TGTGCCACCAGCAGAGGGGGGGGGCTGGGAAGCTACTACAATGAGCAGTTCTTC.

This clonotype has more than one count but fewer than ten. The gene calls are TRBV5-4 and TRBJ2-3; possibly TRBD2 for D (6 bases). The germline CDR1 and CDR2 sequences are SGHNT and YYREEE (reference sequence). Trimming left V 0 bases short and J 4 bases short, with 9 bases between. The CDR3 spans 14 residues. The CDR3 here is CASSLELAPDTQYF. The CDR3 DNA sequence: TGTGCCAGCAGCTTGGAACTAGCTCCAGATACGCAGTATTTT. The full variable domain, with the rest looked up from reference TRBV5-4 and TRBJ2-3, is ETGVTQSPTHLIKTRGQQVTLRCSSQSGHNTVSWYQQALGQGPQFIFQYYREEENGRGNFPPRFSGLQFPNYSSELNVNALELDDSALYLCASSLELAPDTQYFGPGTRLTVL.

J is TRBJ1-5 and V is TRBV28; 9 bases align to TRBD1. The V and J ends lost 6 bases and 4 bases, in that order; junction bases with no gene match: 7. From germline, CDR1 is MDHEN and CDR2 SYDVKM. CDR3 length: 15 residues. The CDR3 loop reads CASRPGTGNNQPQHF. The DNA of the CDR3 is TGTGCCAGCAGGCCCGGGACAGGGAATAATCAGCCCCAGCATTTT.

There are a few counts of this clonotype. The chain has TRBV7-2 and TRBJ2-4; D is unresolved. The length of the CDR3 is 15 residues. Germline V gene sequence: CDR1 SGHTA, CDR2 FQGNSA. Trimming took off 0 bases at V and 1 base at J, with 7 bases between the two ends. CDR3 sequence (DNA): TGTGCCAGCAGCTTAGCTCACAATGCCAAAAACATTCAGTACTTC. Translation gives CASSLAHNAKNIQYF.

The chain uses TRBV7-4 and TRBJ2-1; maybe TRBD1 (6 bases). Trimming stripped 5 bases from V and 0 bases from J, with 20 bases between. The CDR3 extends over 18 amino acids. Germline-derived CDR1 and CDR2 are SGHVT and SQSDAQ. This CDR3 reads CASSGLGGPASSYNEQFF. As DNA, the CDR3 is TGTGCCAGCAGCGGATTAGGGGGACCTGCGAGCTCCTACAATGAGCAGTTCTTC.

This chain connects TRBV6-2 or TRBV6-3 to TRBJ2-7; TRBD1 aligns across 9 bases. The junction had 11 bases not matched to a gene; V was cut back by 5 bases and J by 6 bases. CDR1 is MNHEY and CDR2 is SVGEGT in the germline V gene. The CDR3 length is 15 residues. The CDR3 reads CASSRPGTGPSEQYF. The CDR3 DNA reads TGTGCCAGCAGTCGGCCCGGGACAGGGCCCTCCGAGCAGTACTTC.

This clonotype was detected ten times or more. The V and J genes are TRBV7-2 and TRBJ2-7; 12 bases match TRBD1. CDR3 length equals 16 residues. V lost 4 bases to trimming and J lost 3 bases; unmatched junction nucleotides: 7. The V gene's germline CDR1 is SGHTA and CDR2 FQGNSA. This CDR3 is CASSSGTGGLGYEQYF. The CDR3 nucleotides are TGTGCCAGCAGCTCAGGGACAGGGGGCTTGGGCTACGAGCAGTACTTC.